Given below is one T cell receptor beta chain in context. This CDR3 comprises 12 residues. V lost 6 bases and J lost 3; bases outside the gene matches: 0. CDR1 is ENHRY, CDR2 SYGVKD, per germline. The data derive from a study of T cell responses to AZD1222 COVID-19 vaccine. Measured with immunoSEQ multiplex PCR; TCRdb has only the in-frame clones, and not every one. The table records tens of thousands of clones, nearly 90% of them present only once. This chain links TRBV10-3 with TRBJ1-2; 8 bases are a match to TRBD1. This TCR derives from an adult in good health. The specimen was peripheral blood, collected on day 0 of AZD1222 vaccination. The CDR3 region has the DNA TGTGCCATCAGGACAGGGGACTATGGCTACACCTTC. It yields the protein CAIRTGDYGYTF.